In this sample, the clone carrying this T cell receptor beta chain turned up many times. These data are taken from a study of T cells in Graves' hyperthyroidism and ophthalmopathy. Amplified regions were TCR beta CDR3 sequences from RNA transcripts. First-round RT-PCR of the TCR CDR3 relied on the HTBI primer set. TCRdb processed the multiplex PCR reads anew with MiXCR; each CDR3 protein has one entry. The data show around 600,000 distinct CDR3 sequences, with nearly 45% seen just once and under 8.5% held by the top ten. Each diagnosis was grounded in clinical symptoms, serum thyroxine and TRAb, thyroid ultrasound, and orbital computed tomography. The CDR3 runs to 14 residues. V was pared by 4 bases and J by 0 bases, with 12 bases between. From germline, CDR1 is SQVTM and CDR2 ANQGSEA.

This chain uses TRBV29-1 with TRBJ2-5; possibly TRBD2 for D (6 bases). The sequenced material came from peripheral blood or thyroid tissue (not recorded which). This clonotype originated in an adult man with Graves' disease, either hyperthyroidism or ophthalmopathy (not recorded which). CDR3 in amino acids: CSVGRVGDQETQYF. CDR3 sequence (DNA): TGCAGCGTTGGGAGGGTAGGAGACCAAGAGACCCAGTACTTC.